The 8 T cell receptor beta chains listed next were all sequenced from one sample in a study of blood T cell repertoires in COVID-19. TCRdb's table, derived via immunoSEQ multiplex PCR, lists solely in-frame clones and lacks some. This table has approximately 160,000 clones, around 84% appearing once. The sample taken for sequencing was PBMCs or T cells enriched from blood (not recorded which). These receptors were obtained from a man aged 40-49 years who had recovered from COVID-19.

The V gene is TRBV15, the J gene TRBJ2-5; D possibly corresponds to TRBD2 (5 bases). This CDR3 contains 15 residues. Germline V CDR1 and CDR2: LNHNV, YYDKDF (reference sequence). Trimming pared 1 base from V and 3 bases from J, leaving 12 bases between. CDR3 residues: CATSRGTDYEETQYF. In DNA form, the CDR3 reads TGTGCCACCAGCAGAGGCACCGACTACGAAGAGACCCAGTACTTC.

The chain uses TRBV5-4 and TRBJ2-1, with D maybe TRBD2 (6 bases). The CDR3 is 13 residues long. The V end was cut by 1 base, the J end by 8 bases, with 10 bases between. CDR1 and CDR2 (germline): SGHNT, YYREEE (reference sequence). The CDR3 DNA is TGTGCCAGCAGCTTGCGCGGGGAGGATGAGCAGTTCTTC. Translating it yields CASSLRGEDEQFF.

The chain combines TRBV2 with TRBJ1-3; 9 positions agree with TRBD1. The trim removed 8 bases at V and 8 bases at J, leaving 19 bases unmatched. Germline CDR1 reads SNHLY; CDR2 reads FYNNEI. The CDR3 covers 17 residues. The CDR3 sequence is CASLYLPPGGQGDTIYF. CDR3 DNA: TGTGCCAGCCTGTATCTTCCCCCTGGGGGACAGGGAGACACCATATATTTT.

The chain links TRBV6-5 to TRBJ2-2; 10 nucleotides align to TRBD1. The CDR3 loop spans 14 amino acids. Germline values: CDR1 MNHEY, CDR2 SVGAGI. The V segment lost 6 bases and the J segment 6 bases; nucleotides outside the gene matches: 4. In DNA form, the CDR3 reads TGTGCCAGCAGGGGAGGGACAGGGGCCGGGGAGCTGTTTTTT. Translating gives CASRGGTGAGELFF.

This clone was counted a single time. The CDR3: CASSGSGSSYNEQFF. The CDR3 DNA reads as TGTGCCAGCAGCGGGAGCGGGAGCTCCTACAATGAGCAGTTCTTC. The chain employs TRBV9 and TRBJ2-1; 8 nucleotides agree with TRBD2. V shed 3 bases, J shed 0 bases, and the junction held 2 bases outside the gene matches. CDR1 SGDLS and CDR2 YYNGEE come from the germline V gene. The CDR3 is 15 amino acids.

This clone has just a few counts. V is TRBV2 and J is TRBJ2-5; 7 bases are shared with TRBD1. The junction had 7 bases not matched to a gene; V was cut back by 4 bases and J by 2 bases. Per the germline V gene, CDR1 is SNHLY and CDR2 is FYNNEI. The CDR3 loop spans 15 amino acids. Here the CDR3 DNA reads TGTGCCAGCAGTGTACAGGGGTTCGGGCAAGAGACCCAGTACTTC. Amino acids: CASSVQGFGQETQYF.

The chain has TRBV2 and TRBJ2-7, with D possibly being TRBD2 (6 bases). CDR3 length: 19 amino acids. Germline V gene lookup returns CDR1 SNHLY and CDR2 FYNNEI. Trimming pared 4 bases from V and 0 bases from J, leaving 25 bases between. The CDR3 bases are TGTGCCAGCAGTGGTGACCCCTTGACAGTTTTCGGGGGCTCCTACGAGCAGTACGTC. Protein product: CASSGDPLTVFGGSYEQYV.

The chain joins TRBV7-9 to TRBJ2-2, with TRBD1 matching over 9 bases. V shed 6 bases and J 0 bases; nucleotides not matched to a gene: 5. The CDR3 loop spans 16 amino acids. CDR1 and CDR2 (germline): SEHNR, FQNEAQ (reference sequence). The CDR3 nucleotides read TGTGCCAGCAGGCCCCGGGACAGGGCGAACACCGGGGAGCTGTTTTTT. Protein product: CASRPRDRANTGELFF.